Reported below is one T cell receptor beta chain. Antigen unknown. The template-switching step introduced UMIs that carried a 6-nucleotide sample barcode. TCRalpha and TCRbeta cDNA went through two nested PCRs of around 15 and 9 cycles. From its re-call of the 5' RACE reads, TCRdb lists each CDR3 protein once, without DNA. The sample has more than 300,000 distinct CDR3 sequences. The data were taken from a study of monozygotic twins with inflammatory bowel disease. Germline V CDR1 and CDR2: MNHEY, SMNVEV (reference sequence). This CDR3 has 14 amino acids. Points from the study as a whole: The analysis yielded no support for one strong signal or clonotype associated with IBD.

The chain recombines TRBV27 with TRBJ2-7. The clonotype originates from a human donor with ulcerative colitis or Crohn's disease, or a healthy co-twin of an affected twin (not recorded which). The sequenced sample consisted of blood. The CDR3: CASSHRQDTYEQYF.